This passage covers 9 T cell receptor beta chains from one sample sequenced in a study of cytomegalovirus exposure and HLA in healthy donors. Produced via immunoSEQ multiplex PCR; TCRdb's table is partial and in-frame only. The repertoire holds some 200,000 clones, with roughly 84% as singletons. Sequencing used PBMCs. These receptors were taken from a woman in her twenties or thirties in good health and CMV-seropositive.

The chain joins TRBV7-8 to TRBJ1-1; 9 nucleotides align to TRBD1. Germline V gene lookup returns CDR1 SGHVS and CDR2 FQNEAQ. The CDR3 extends over 16 amino acids. The V segment lost 5 bases and the J segment 6 bases; nucleotides outside the gene matches: 13. The CDR3 DNA follows: TGTGCCAGCAGCATTAACATGGACAGGGGTAACGCTGAAGCTTTCTTT. As protein: CASSINMDRGNAEAFF.

The chain couples TRBV4-2 to TRBJ2-7, with 9 nucleotides matching TRBD2. Looked up from germline, CDR1 is LGHNA and CDR2 is YNFKEQ. The J segment lost 4 bases and the V segment lost 0 bases, leaving 19 bases of the junction unmatched. This CDR3 region has 20 residues. In DNA, the CDR3 is TGTGCCAGCAGCCAAGATTGGGCGGGAGGGCAGTTCTTTCATTCTTACGAGCAGTACTTC. This encodes CASSQDWAGGQFFHSYEQYF.

The CDR3 here is CASSRTSGNYNEQFF. In DNA, the CDR3 is TGTGCCAGCAGCAGGACTAGCGGGAATTACAATGAGCAGTTCTTC. The J gene is TRBJ2-1, the V gene TRBV13, with TRBD2 matching over 12 bases. The length of the CDR3 is 15 residues. With V trimmed by 5 bases and J by 4 bases, 3 bases remained unmatched. Germline assignment: CDR1 PRHDT and CDR2 FYEKMQ (reference sequence).

V gene TRBV5-1 combines with J gene TRBJ2-3, with a tentative D call TRBD2 (5 bases). Germline V gives CDR1 SGHRS, CDR2 YFSETQ. V lost 3 bases and J 0 bases, leaving 14 bases between the germline ends. This CDR3 comprises 16 residues. The CDR3 DNA reads TGCGCCAGCAGCTCCGGCCAGGAGGTGAGCACAGATACGCAGTATTTT. Encoded protein: CASSSGQEVSTDTQYF.

J is TRBJ1-2 and V is TRBV7-2, with D possibly TRBD1 on 6 matching bases. The CDR3 totals 14 residues. Germline lookup yields CDR1 SGHTA and CDR2 FQGNSA. The germline V and J ends were trimmed by 6 bases and 7 bases, with 18 bases remaining between them. This CDR3 is CASRPPGGLAGYTF. DNA of the CDR3: TGTGCCAGCAGACCACCGGGGGGGCTGGCTGGCTACACCTTC.

The rearrangement links TRBV2 to TRBJ2-7; D remains ambiguous. This CDR3 has 15 amino acids. Germline assignment: CDR1 SNHLY and CDR2 FYNNEI. V was cut by 2 bases and J by 2 bases, with 13 bases left in between. The CDR3 DNA sequence: TGTGCCAGCAGTGAAACCTCACATGTACCCTACGAGCAGTACTTC. Amino acid sequence: CASSETSHVPYEQYF.

This clone has just a few counts. This chain links TRBV6-1 with TRBJ2-1; 13 bases are a match to TRBD2. The CDR3 runs to 14 residues. Germline V gives CDR1 MNHNS, CDR2 SASEGT. The V and J ends lost 7 bases and 9 bases, in that order; junction bases with no gene match: 6. The CDR3 protein is CASTTSGRDREQFF. Written as DNA, the CDR3 is TGTGCCAGCACTACTAGCGGGAGGGACCGTGAGCAGTTCTTC.

The V gene is TRBV19, the J gene TRBJ2-4; maybe TRBD2 (5 bases). Trimming took off 7 bases at V and 1 base at J, with 11 bases between the two ends. The CDR3 runs 14 residues. Germline V gives CDR1 LNHDA, CDR2 SQIVND (reference sequence). The CDR3 DNA follows: TGTGCCAGTAATAACCCGGGGGCCAAAAACATTCAGTACTTC. It codes for CASNNPGAKNIQYF.

V usage is TRBV6-5 and J usage is TRBJ2-1, with 7 bases matching TRBD1. Germline CDR1 MNHEY, CDR2 SVGAGI. The CDR3 extends over 16 amino acids. Trimming removed 0 bases from V and 3 bases from J; junction bases left unmatched: 5. CDR3 amino acids: CASSYSGTDLYNEQFF. The CDR3, as DNA: TGTGCCAGCAGTTACTCTGGGACAGACCTCTACAATGAGCAGTTCTTC.